These T cell receptor beta chains were read from a single sample in a study of post-analysis software for immune sequencing data. From the PCR reads, TCRdb called clonotypes with MiXCR, one entry per CDR3 protein. Seen here are about 760,000 distinct CDR3 sequences, 25% to 30% observed once, and the top ten hold about 0.5%. Specimen: blood. The source of these receptors is a girl between 10 and 17 years old with multiple sclerosis. Both conserved end residues are part of each CDR3. The D gene is left open where the match is weak.

D gene: TRBD2; V gene: TRBV12-3/TRBV12-4; J gene: TRBJ2-1; CDR3 protein: CTSSLGLEFSGSEQFF
D gene: -; V gene: TRBV5-1; J gene: TRBJ2-4; CDR3 protein: CASSSDPSATNIQYF
D gene: -; V gene: TRBV11-2; J gene: -; CDR3 protein: CASSLVLDGGYEQYF
D gene: -; V gene: TRBV12-3/TRBV12-4; J gene: TRBJ2-4; CDR3 protein: CASSLLLTRGIAKNIQYF
D gene: -; V gene: TRBV6-6; J gene: TRBJ2-2; CDR3 protein: CASSLRADTGELFF
D gene: -; V gene: TRBV7-9; J gene: TRBJ2-3; CDR3 protein: CASSTRGSTDTTDTQYF
D gene: TRBD2; V gene: TRBV24-1; J gene: -; CDR3 protein: CATSGTSGGAETQYF
D gene: -; V gene: TRBV7-2; J gene: TRBJ1-1; CDR3 protein: CASSLGRGFVTEAFF
D gene: -; V gene: TRBV7-7; J gene: TRBJ2-2; CDR3 protein: CASSLKGPNTGELFF
D gene: -; V gene: TRBV2; J gene: TRBJ2-1; CDR3 protein: CASNSGNEQFF
D gene: TRBD1; V gene: TRBV20-1; J gene: TRBJ2-1; CDR3 protein: CSAPQGASYNEQFF
D gene: -; V gene: TRBV12-3/TRBV12-4; J gene: TRBJ2-3; CDR3 protein: CASSIAATEPTDTQYF
D gene: TRBD2; V gene: TRBV3-1; J gene: TRBJ2-1; CDR3 protein: CASTHLAGGPNNEQFF
D gene: TRBD1; V gene: TRBV6-6; J gene: TRBJ2-2; CDR3 protein: CAAMIGTVFRTGELFF
D gene: -; V gene: TRBV20-1; J gene: TRBJ2-5; CDR3 protein: CSARDLRSLQETQYF
D gene: TRBD2; V gene: TRBV29-1; J gene: TRBJ2-1; CDR3 protein: CSVDWLAGAPYNEQFF
D gene: TRBD1; V gene: TRBV6-1; J gene: TRBJ2-7; CDR3 protein: CASRRDSDEQYF
D gene: TRBD2; V gene: TRBV20-1; J gene: TRBJ2-3; CDR3 protein: CNARLAGGTKDTQYF
D gene: TRBD2; V gene: TRBV7-9; J gene: TRBJ2-3; CDR3 protein: CASSLGLAALPSTDTQYF
D gene: TRBD1; V gene: TRBV20-1; J gene: TRBJ2-3; CDR3 protein: CSARGDRVSTDTQYF
D gene: TRBD2; V gene: TRBV12-3/TRBV12-4; J gene: TRBJ2-1; CDR3 protein: CASSLVGTSGGNEQFF
D gene: -; V gene: TRBV28; J gene: TRBJ2-7; CDR3 protein: CASSLRQSYEQYF
D gene: -; V gene: TRBV4-1; J gene: TRBJ2-6; CDR3 protein: CASSQEGRGSGANVLTF
D gene: TRBD2; V gene: TRBV6-5; J gene: TRBJ2-7; CDR3 protein: CASKKPGLAGNYEQYF
D gene: TRBD2; V gene: TRBV20-1; J gene: TRBJ2-3; CDR3 protein: CSARVGLVDSTDTQYF
D gene: TRBD2; V gene: TRBV27; J gene: TRBJ2-1; CDR3 protein: CASWEGFLNEQFF
D gene: TRBD1; V gene: TRBV28; J gene: TRBJ1-1; CDR3 protein: CASSSQGATWEAFF
D gene: -; V gene: TRBV7-2; J gene: TRBJ1-2; CDR3 protein: CASSLGDTVYGYTF
D gene: TRBD1; V gene: TRBV6-2/TRBV6-3; J gene: TRBJ2-4; CDR3 protein: CASSQGGQGWIQYF
D gene: -; V gene: TRBV5-1; J gene: TRBJ2-7; CDR3 protein: CASSLGSGLGALEQYF
D gene: TRBD1; V gene: TRBV11-2; J gene: TRBJ1-1; CDR3 protein: CATRGWGGWRNTEAFF
D gene: -; V gene: TRBV12-3/TRBV12-4; J gene: TRBJ1-4; CDR3 protein: CASGFLEKLFF
D gene: TRBD2; V gene: TRBV6-6; J gene: TRBJ2-7; CDR3 protein: CASSTTSLKSPYEQYF
D gene: -; V gene: TRBV9; J gene: TRBJ2-5; CDR3 protein: CASSVGELETQYF
D gene: -; V gene: TRBV20-1; J gene: TRBJ2-1; CDR3 protein: CSVGRPSYNEQFF
D gene: -; V gene: TRBV27; J gene: TRBJ1-1; CDR3 protein: CASSLLAATEAFF
D gene: TRBD2; V gene: TRBV24-1; J gene: TRBJ2-1; CDR3 protein: CATSDLAPGLAGVNEQFF
D gene: -; V gene: TRBV6-1; J gene: TRBJ2-5; CDR3 protein: CASSHGQIQETQYF
D gene: -; V gene: TRBV27; J gene: TRBJ1-2; CDR3 protein: CASSPMRGQSGYTF
D gene: -; V gene: TRBV11-2; J gene: TRBJ2-1; CDR3 protein: CASSFAGTLLLNEQFF
D gene: -; V gene: TRBV7-9; J gene: TRBJ1-1; CDR3 protein: CASSSQDHMNTEAFF
D gene: -; V gene: TRBV12-3/TRBV12-4; J gene: TRBJ2-1; CDR3 protein: CASSLAGVLEQFF
D gene: -; V gene: TRBV20-1; J gene: TRBJ1-1; CDR3 protein: CSARGPGATEAFF
D gene: TRBD2; V gene: TRBV20-1; J gene: TRBJ2-1; CDR3 protein: CSASSAGGPIYNEQFF
D gene: -; V gene: TRBV29-1; J gene: TRBJ2-1; CDR3 protein: CTIDPGLSYNEQFF
D gene: -; V gene: TRBV5-1; J gene: TRBJ2-7; CDR3 protein: CASSSTSGVREQYF
D gene: -; V gene: TRBV7-9; J gene: TRBJ2-1; CDR3 protein: CASSRPSGFVEQFF
D gene: TRBD2; V gene: TRBV28; J gene: TRBJ2-5; CDR3 protein: CASSFLRRGDSHEQYF
D gene: TRBD2; V gene: TRBV29-1; J gene: TRBJ2-7; CDR3 protein: CSVEASGIGDYEQYF
D gene: -; V gene: TRBV7-2; J gene: TRBJ2-7; CDR3 protein: CASSLSSYYEQYF
D gene: TRBD2; V gene: TRBV27; J gene: TRBJ2-3; CDR3 protein: CASRLGSGGGHTDTQYF
D gene: -; V gene: TRBV6-5; J gene: TRBJ2-3; CDR3 protein: CASSKPSTDTQYF
D gene: -; V gene: TRBV6-6; J gene: TRBJ1-5; CDR3 protein: CASSWGGRSQPQHF
D gene: TRBD2; V gene: TRBV28; J gene: TRBJ2-3; CDR3 protein: CASSSSGGWEDTQYF
D gene: TRBD2; V gene: TRBV6-1; J gene: TRBJ2-5; CDR3 protein: CASSEAAGGPETQYF
D gene: TRBD1; V gene: TRBV29-1; J gene: TRBJ2-3; CDR3 protein: CSVNSDRVDRTDTQYF
D gene: TRBD2; V gene: TRBV13; J gene: TRBJ2-7; CDR3 protein: CASSLESSGRARNEQYF
D gene: -; V gene: TRBV7-2; J gene: TRBJ2-3; CDR3 protein: CASSLQGGGIIVRTDTQYF
D gene: -; V gene: TRBV20-1; J gene: TRBJ2-3; CDR3 protein: CSAREPRGLGSDTQYF